A selection of T cell receptor beta chains follows, all from one sample in a study of vaccination and CD4 T cells after COVID-19. TCRdb used MiXCR to reprocess the PCR reads, holding one entry per CDR3 protein. The data hold more than 20,000 distinct CDR3 sequences, with approximately 32% observed a single time. Their specific antigens are unknown. Sample: CD4+ T cells from blood, cultured in vitro, taken about 7 months after SARS-CoV-2 vaccination. The receptors here all came from a human donor who had recovered from COVID-19. CDR3s include the opening cysteine and the closing phenylalanine or tryptophan. The order of the fields is clone size, J gene, CDR3 length, D gene, V gene, CDR3 protein, CDR3 DNA. A D gene is named only where the DNA matches it firmly. Clone size appears in some rows only: once, few, many, or a class for an expanded clone.

size: .
J: TRBJ2-5
length: 11
D: .
V: TRBV2
CDR3: CASSPRETQYF
DNA: TGTGCCAGCAGCCCTCGGGAGACCCAGTACTTC

size: .
J: TRBJ1-2
length: 15
D: TRBD1
V: TRBV11-3
CDR3: CASSRQGPSNYGYTF
DNA: TGTGCCAGCAGCAGACAGGGGCCTTCTAACTATGGCTACACCTTC

size: .
J: TRBJ1-2
length: 13
D: .
V: TRBV5-6
CDR3: CAGNRDENYGYTF
DNA: TGTGCCGGCAATAGGGACGAAAACTATGGCTACACCTTC

size: few
J: TRBJ1-5
length: 13
D: TRBD1
V: TRBV2
CDR3: CASEQGAGQPQHF
DNA: TGTGCCAGCGAACAGGGGGCCGGGCAGCCCCAGCATTTT

size: .
J: TRBJ2-5
length: 15
D: .
V: TRBV15
CDR3: CATSRPMGPQETQYF
DNA: TGTGCCACCTCTAGACCGATGGGCCCCCAAGAGACCCAGTACTTC

size: few
J: TRBJ2-1
length: 14
D: TRBD2
V: TRBV20-1
CDR3: CSARLAGAVNEQFF
DNA: TGCAGTGCTAGACTAGCGGGGGCTGTAAATGAGCAGTTCTTC

size: few
J: TRBJ2-1
length: 13
D: .
V: TRBV19
CDR3: CASSIGWADEQFF
DNA: TGTGCCAGTAGTATAGGTTGGGCGGATGAGCAGTTCTTC

size: few
J: TRBJ2-5
length: 13
D: .
V: TRBV20-1
CDR3: CSARGAPRETQYF
DNA: TGCAGTGCTAGAGGGGCTCCGCGAGAGACCCAGTACTTC

size: few
J: TRBJ2-7
length: 14
D: .
V: TRBV6-5
CDR3: CASSSDWGSYEQYF
DNA: TGTGCCAGCAGTTCGGACTGGGGCTCCTACGAGCAGTACTTC

size: once
J: TRBJ2-6
length: 20
D: .
V: TRBV18
CDR3: CASSPSQRLITGSGANVLTF
DNA: TGTGCCAGCTCACCGAGCCAACGCCTGATAACAGGGTCTGGGGCCAACGTCCTGACTTTC

size: .
J: TRBJ1-1
length: 11
D: .
V: TRBV20-1
CDR3: CSARSNTEAFF
DNA: TGCAGTGCTAGATCGAACACTGAAGCTTTCTTT

size: .
J: TRBJ1-3
length: 15
D: .
V: TRBV28
CDR3: CASSFTRGSGNTIYF
DNA: TGTGCCAGCAGCTTTACTAGGGGCTCGGGAAACACCATATATTTT

size: .
J: TRBJ1-2
length: 14
D: .
V: TRBV6-1
CDR3: CASSRGVSNYGYTF
DNA: TGTGCCAGCTCTCGGGGGGTGTCTAACTATGGCTACACCTTC

size: few
J: TRBJ2-3
length: 15
D: TRBD2
V: TRBV15
CDR3: CATSRDSREGYTQYF
DNA: TGTGCCACCAGCAGAGATAGTCGGGAGGGGTATACGCAGTATTTT

size: .
J: TRBJ2-1
length: 15
D: .
V: TRBV7-3
CDR3: CASSPADSSYNEQFF
DNA: TGTGCCAGCAGCCCTGCGGACAGCTCCTACAATGAGCAGTTCTTC

size: .
J: TRBJ2-1
length: 14
D: TRBD1
V: TRBV12-3/TRBV12-4
CDR3: CASRSGTGGYEQFF
DNA: TGTGCCAGCAGGTCCGGGACAGGGGGCTATGAGCAGTTCTTC

size: .
J: TRBJ1-2
length: 15
D: .
V: TRBV6-5
CDR3: CASSYAVGIPLGYTF
DNA: TGTGCCAGCAGTTACGCCGTAGGAATCCCTCTTGGCTACACCTTC

size: few
J: TRBJ2-7
length: 14
D: .
V: TRBV15
CDR3: CATSRDRDLGEQYF
DNA: TGTGCCACCAGCAGAGATCGGGATCTGGGGGAGCAGTACTTC

size: .
J: TRBJ2-3
length: 12
D: .
V: TRBV29-1
CDR3: CSLRGWADTQYF
DNA: TGCAGCCTGAGGGGGTGGGCAGATACGCAGTATTTT

size: .
J: TRBJ2-3
length: 14
D: .
V: TRBV7-7
CDR3: CASSPGPGRDTQYF
DNA: TGTGCTAGCAGCCCCGGCCCCGGACGGGATACGCAGTATTTT

size: few
J: TRBJ2-7
length: 14
D: TRBD1
V: TRBV15
CDR3: CATSPGDSSYEQYF
DNA: TGTGCCACCAGCCCCGGGGACAGCTCCTACGAGCAGTACTTC

size: .
J: TRBJ2-3
length: 13
D: .
V: TRBV25-1
CDR3: CASSEWRTDTQYF
DNA: TGTGCCAGCAGTGAATGGAGGACAGATACGCAGTATTTT

size: few
J: TRBJ2-5
length: 16
D: .
V: TRBV6-1
CDR3: CASSTQTIMGPETQYF
DNA: TGTGCCAGCAGTACGCAGACTATTATGGGCCCAGAGACCCAGTACTTC

size: .
J: TRBJ1-2
length: 12
D: .
V: TRBV30
CDR3: CAWIRDTTGYTF
DNA: TGTGCCTGGATTAGGGACACAACGGGCTACACCTTC